The clone carrying this T cell receptor beta chain was observed at least ten times. No antigen is known for it. The V and J ends lost 0 bases and 1 base respectively, with 6 bases between them. There are 14 residues in the CDR3. Germline V gene sequence: CDR1 SEHNR, CDR2 FQNEAQ (reference sequence). These data are taken from a study of human T cells and chemical hapten exposure. For the library, individual cDNA molecules each received unique molecular identifiers. TCRdb used MiXCR to reprocess the RACE reads, holding one entry per CDR3 protein. The sample contains fewer than 45,000 distinct CDR3 sequences, more than 3% of which appear only once. General observations from the study: Patch test score rose with PT1 expanded TCRs, significant at 8, 16, 32, not 4. TCRs above 1 in 1000 frequency stayed constant with DPC sensitization.

The time point is: patch test 1, 2 weeks after DPC sensitization. Treatment given: therapeutic diphenylcyclopropenone sensitization with weekly scalp DPC. The total RNA was obtained from whole blood that was not fractionated. Blood draws came first, before each patch test. V and J are TRBV7-9 and TRBJ2-5; D unclear. The TCR comes from a man between 50 and 59 years old with alopecia areata. Some clones in this sample may be carry-over from other donors' samples. Sequencing used whole blood, obtained in connection with sensitization to the hapten diphenylcyclopropenone (DPC). CDR3 bases: TGTGCCAGCAGCTTAGCGGGCACCCAAGAGACCCAGTACTTC. It codes for CASSLAGTQETQYF. Full variable domain (remainder filled in from reference TRBV7-9 and TRBJ2-5): DTGVSQNPRHKITKRGQNVTFRCDPISEHNRLYWYRQTLGQGPEFLTYFQNEAQLEKSRLLSDRFSAERPKGSFSTLEIQRTEQGDSAMYLCASSLAGTQETQYFGPGTRLLVL.